This T cell receptor (beta chain) appears in the sequencing data of a study of blood T cell repertoires in COVID-19. Study-wide context: PBMCs, B-cell-depleted T cells, or T cells were the source of the cDNA or gDNA that made up the material.

Per the original data handling: Reference gene primer amplification gave estimated nucleated cell counts. TCRdb's table, derived via immunoSEQ multiplex PCR, lists solely in-frame clones and lacks some. Clone size and V and J calls were adopted from that table, with D and trimming inferred from the DNA. The table lists some 100,000 clones, about 74% of them singletons. Enrolment of Seattle patients took place during active infection, and they were followed longitudinally. Germline assignment: CDR1 LGHNA and CDR2 YSLEER. Trimming removed 3 bases from V and 3 bases from J; junction bases left unmatched: 11. The CDR3 consists of 17 residues.

Sequencing was carried out using peripheral blood. The rearrangement uses TRBV4-3 and TRBJ2-7, with TRBD2 identical over 10 bases. The source of this sequence is a man aged 65 to 79 with COVID-19, enrolled during active disease. The CDR3 is CASSQGPGLADRYEQYF. CDR3 sequence (DNA): TGCGCCAGCAGCCAGGGACCCGGACTAGCGGACCGCTACGAGCAGTACTTC.